This section outlines one T cell receptor (beta chain) sequence together with its context. The CDR3 extends over 15 amino acids. Germline V gene sequence: CDR1 MNHEY, CDR2 SVGAGI. V shed 6 bases and J shed 0 bases, with 12 bases lying between them. Sequencing used immunoSEQ multiplex PCR; TCRdb keeps in-frame clones, though not all of them. The repertoire holds more than 120,000 clones, with 80% to 90% as singletons. The entry originates in a study of blood T cell repertoires in COVID-19. Study-wide context: COVID-19 samples from acute and convalescent phases originated in the United States, Italy and Spain.

The sequencing input was peripheral blood. The clonotype originates from a man in his fifties who had recovered from COVID-19. V gene TRBV6-5 combines with J gene TRBJ1-5, with D maybe TRBD1 (6 bases). CDR3 DNA sequence: TGTGCCAGCAGCCGGGACATCTATAGCAATCAGCCCCAGCATTTT. Its protein product is CASSRDIYSNQPQHF.